A single sample gave rise to the 27 T cell receptor beta chains below, sequenced in a study of shared clonotypes between healthy human individuals. Using immunoSEQ multiplex PCR, the repertoire was profiled, and TCRdb retains in-frame clones only, with some absent. Among about a million clones listed, roughly 77% were seen once. Material for sequencing was memory CD4+ T cells from PBMCs. Specified subset: CD45RA-negative fraction. Every receptor here comes from a man younger than 30 in good health. Some clones in this sample may be carry-over from other donors' samples.

The chain carries TRBV11-2 and TRBJ2-1; the D gene could be TRBD1 or TRBD2 (5 bases each). CDR1 is SGHAT and CDR2 is FQNNGV in the germline V gene. This CDR3 has 15 residues. V was cut by 5 bases and J by 6 bases, with 17 bases left in between. The CDR3 sequence is CASSQAGTGFNEQFF. The CDR3 DNA reads as TGTGCCAGCAGCCAAGCCGGGACGGGGTTCAATGAGCAGTTCTTC.

This clone was seen more than once but under ten times. The J gene is TRBJ2-1, the V gene TRBV2; D unresolved. Trimming pared 8 bases from V and 6 bases from J, leaving 8 bases between. CDR3 length: 11 residues. CDR1 is SNHLY and CDR2 is FYNNEI in the germline V gene. CDR3 sequence (DNA): TGTGCCAGCTTTTTCCTCAATGAGCAGTTCTTC. It specifies CASFFLNEQFF.

The chain recombines TRBV10-2 with TRBJ1-2; 9 bases map to TRBD1. This CDR3 has 15 residues. Trimming at V came to 8 bases and at J to 1 base, leaving 8 bases not matched to a gene. CDR1 and CDR2 (germline): WSHSY, SAAADI. The CDR3: CASRIGGQGNYGYTF. The CDR3 coding sequence is TGCGCCAGCCGGATCGGGGGACAGGGTAACTATGGCTACACCTTC.

In this sample, this clone turned up many times. The chain uses TRBV14 and TRBJ2-1, with TRBD1 identical over 7 bases. V lost 5 bases and J lost 8; bases outside the gene matches: 12. Germline values: CDR1 SGHDN, CDR2 FVKESK. The CDR3 is 15 amino acids. The CDR3 sequence is CASSSGQADVYEQFF. CDR3 coding DNA: TGTGCCAGCAGCTCTGGACAGGCAGACGTCTATGAGCAGTTCTTC.

This clone is a singleton in its sample. CDR3 region: CASGRQGNTYEQYF. CDR3 coding DNA: TGTGCCAGCGGCAGACAGGGGAATACCTACGAGCAGTACTTC. The rearrangement uses TRBV5-8 and TRBJ2-7; 8 bases line up with TRBD1. From germline, CDR1 is SGHTS and CDR2 YDEGEE. This CDR3 is built from 14 residues. Trimming removed 7 bases from V and 2 bases from J; junction bases left unmatched: 8.

This chain connects TRBV7-3 to TRBJ2-6, with D possibly matching TRBD2 (6 bases). Germline V gene data show CDR1 as SGHTA and CDR2 as FQGTGA. V was cut by 1 base and J by 3 bases, with 13 bases left in between. This CDR3 region has 17 residues. CDR3 residues: CASSLIGLAHGANVLTF. CDR3 in DNA: TGTGCCAGCAGCTTAATCGGCCTAGCGCATGGGGCCAACGTCCTGACTTTC.

J is TRBJ1-5 and V is TRBV7-2; 9 nucleotides align to TRBD1. The junction had 3 bases not matched to a gene; V was cut back by 4 bases and J by 5 bases. The CDR3 runs to 14 residues. Germline V gives CDR1 SGHTA, CDR2 FQGNSA. CDR3 in DNA: TGTGCCAGCAGCTCAAGGACAGGGGATCAGCCCCAGCATTTT. It is translated as CASSSRTGDQPQHF.

The chain recombines TRBV23-1 with TRBJ1-2; 8 bases align to TRBD1. TRBV23-1 is an ORF, and what it does is uncertain. The ends lost 6 bases at V and 8 bases at J; junction bases unmatched: 17. The CDR3 has 16 amino acids. In nucleotides, the CDR3 is TGCGCCAGCAGCGGAGGGGCAGGGGGCGCCTCACGCGGCTACACCTTC. Translation gives CASSGGAGGASRGYTF.

The chain links TRBV7-2 to TRBJ2-7; D is ambiguous. V lost 3 bases and J lost 0, with 9 bases in between. The CDR3 is 14 amino acids. The germline V gene has CDR1 SGHTA and CDR2 FQGNSA. For the CDR3, the DNA is TGTGCCAGCAGCTTGGGCGCCACCTCCTACGAGCAGTACTTC. As protein: CASSLGATSYEQYF.

The chain carries TRBV5-1 and TRBJ2-1, with 10 bases that match TRBD1. Germline V gives CDR1 SGHRS, CDR2 YFSETQ. The CDR3 sequence is 17 residues long. The trim removed 4 bases at V and 4 bases at J, leaving 11 bases unmatched. CDR3 region: CASSPTSGTGEYNEQFF. In DNA form, the CDR3 reads TGCGCCAGCAGCCCAACTTCCGGGACAGGGGAGTACAATGAGCAGTTCTTC.

V usage is TRBV7-2 and J usage is TRBJ2-5, with 13 bases matching TRBD2. V shed 4 bases and J 4 bases; nucleotides not matched to a gene: 6. The CDR3 covers 16 residues. Germline CDR1 reads SGHTA; CDR2 reads FQGNSA. CDR3 bases: TGTGCCAGCAGCTCGGAGCGACTAGCGGGAGGAGAGACCCAGTACTTC. Its translation is CASSSERLAGGETQYF.

This clone has a single count. Given a far larger clone just one base away, this is likely a sequencing read error. In the same sample, other DNA sequences code for this CDR3. The CDR3 sequence: CAWSWQSEQYF. For the CDR3, the DNA is TGTGCCTGGAGCTGGCAGAGTGAGCAGTACTTC. V and J are TRBV30 and TRBJ2-7; D unclear. V lost 3 bases to trimming and J lost 7 bases, with 10 bases between them. The CDR3 has 11 amino acids. Germline V gives CDR1 GTSNPN, CDR2 SVGIG (reference sequence).

The chain carries TRBV6-1 and TRBJ1-2, with TRBD1 matching over 9 bases. The CDR3 loop spans 14 amino acids. The ends lost 6 bases at V and 5 bases at J; junction bases unmatched: 7. CDR1 is MNHNS and CDR2 is SASEGT in the germline V gene. CDR3 region: CASSGQGLGYGYTF. The DNA for the CDR3 is TGTGCCAGCAGCGGACAGGGGCTGGGGTATGGCTACACCTTC.

The gene calls are TRBV7-8 and TRBJ1-4, with D possibly matching TRBD1 (6 bases). V lost 4 bases, J lost 0 bases, and 12 bases lay in between. The CDR3 runs to 16 residues. In germline, CDR1 is SGHVS, CDR2 FQNEAQ. CDR3 sequence reads: CASSSDRFATNEKLFF. CDR3 DNA sequence: TGTGCCAGCAGCTCCGACAGGTTTGCAACTAATGAAAAACTGTTTTTT.

The chain is built from TRBV5-4 and TRBJ1-2, with a tentative D call TRBD1 (6 bases). There are 15 residues in the CDR3. V was cut by 4 bases and J by 2 bases, with 15 bases left in between. CDR1 is SGHNT and CDR2 is YYREEE in the germline V gene (reference sequence). As DNA, the CDR3 is TGTGCCAGCAGCAGGGGCAGGGGCCAGAACTATGGCTACACCTTC. Protein sequence: CASSRGRGQNYGYTF.

The V and J genes are TRBV5-5 and TRBJ1-5; D gene unclear. Trimming shortened V by 4 bases and J by 6 bases, and 17 bases separated the two germline ends. CDR1 is SGHKS and CDR2 is YYEKEE in the germline V gene (reference sequence). CDR3 length: 15 amino acids. CDR3 sequence reads: CASSEAARSTQPQHF. CDR3 nucleotide sequence: TGTGCCAGCAGCGAGGCGGCCCGATCAACTCAGCCCCAGCATTTT.

The V and J genes are TRBV5-6 and TRBJ2-5; the match to TRBD1 covers 12 bases. Germline-derived CDR1 and CDR2 are SGHDT and YYEEEE. The length of the CDR3 is 16 residues. Unmatched junction bases numbered 8, after V lost 3 bases and J lost 5 bases. For the CDR3, the DNA is TGTGCCAGCAGCTGGGGGGACAGGGGGCGCGAGGAGACCCAGTACTTC. Translating it yields CASSWGDRGREETQYF.

The J gene is TRBJ2-5, the V gene TRBV5-4, with 7 nucleotides matching TRBD2. This CDR3 comprises 19 residues. Germline-derived CDR1 and CDR2 are SGHNT and YYREEE (reference sequence). The junction had 19 bases not matched to a gene; V was cut back by 0 bases and J by 5 bases. The CDR3 bases are TGTGCCAGCAGCTTGGCCTCGTGGGGAGAGGGAGGGGTTCGGGAGACCCAGTACTTC. Translating gives CASSLASWGEGGVRETQYF. Combining the CDR3 with reference TRBV5-4 and TRBJ2-5 gives the whole variable domain ETGVTQSPTHLIKTRGQQVTLRCSSQSGHNTVSWYQQALGQGPQFIFQYYREEENGRGNFPPRFSGLQFPNYSSELNVNALELDDSALYLCASSLASWGEGGVRETQYFGPGTRLLVL.

J is TRBJ2-1 and V is TRBV19, with 10 bases identical to TRBD2. Unmatched junction bases numbered 11, after V lost 3 bases and J lost 12 bases. The germline gives CDR1 LNHDA, CDR2 SQIVND (reference sequence). This CDR3 has 15 amino acids. This CDR3 is CASSITFSGGPRQFF. DNA for the CDR3: TGTGCCAGTAGTATTACGTTTAGCGGGGGGCCCCGGCAGTTCTTC.

The chain employs TRBV27 and TRBJ2-7; 9 bases line up with TRBD2. The CDR3 loop spans 12 amino acids. J was trimmed by 5 bases and V by 8 bases; bases with no gene match: 4. Germline V gene lookup returns CDR1 MNHEY and CDR2 SMNVEV (reference sequence). The CDR3 sequence is CASQREEDEQYF. The CDR3 DNA reads TGTGCCAGCCAGCGGGAGGAGGACGAGCAGTACTTC.

The chain has TRBV18 and TRBJ2-7; D could derive from TRBD1 or TRBD2 (5 bases each). This CDR3 is built from 16 residues. Germline V gene lookup returns CDR1 KGHSH and CDR2 LQKENI. V lost 2 bases to trimming and J lost 2 bases, with 16 bases between them. CDR3 in amino acids: CASSPVRGRGAYEQYF. In nucleotides, the CDR3 is TGTGCCAGCTCACCAGTGAGGGGAAGAGGGGCCTACGAGCAGTACTTC.

V usage is TRBV5-4 and J usage is TRBJ2-1; 10 nucleotides line up with TRBD1. V gave up 4 bases and J gave up 9 bases; unmatched junction bases: 7. The CDR3 runs to 14 residues. Looked up from germline, CDR1 is SGHNT and CDR2 is YYREEE (reference sequence). The chain's CDR3 is CASSVRDRGPEQFF. The CDR3 nucleotides read TGTGCCAGCAGCGTCCGAGACAGGGGGCCTGAGCAGTTCTTC. Full variable domain (missing parts from reference TRBV5-4 and TRBJ2-1): ETGVTQSPTHLIKTRGQQVTLRCSSQSGHNTVSWYQQALGQGPQFIFQYYREEENGRGNFPPRFSGLQFPNYSSELNVNALELDDSALYLCASSVRDRGPEQFFGPGTRLTVL.

This sequence joins TRBV30 and TRBJ2-6, with D perhaps given as TRBD1 or TRBD2 (7 bases each). Germline-derived CDR1 and CDR2 are GTSNPN and SVGIG (reference sequence). This CDR3 region has 15 residues. Trimming removed 3 bases from V and 2 bases from J, with 11 bases in between. Here the CDR3 reads CAWSPGGAGANVLTF. The CDR3 region has the DNA TGTGCCTGGAGCCCAGGGGGGGCTGGGGCCAACGTCCTGACTTTC.

This rearrangement joins TRBV15 to TRBJ2-4, with TRBD2 matching 7 bases. The CDR3 has 14 residues. V shed 1 base, J shed 7 bases, and the junction held 4 bases outside the gene matches. CDR1 is LNHNV and CDR2 is YYDKDF in the germline V gene (reference sequence). CDR3 sequence (DNA): TGTGCCACCAGCAGAGCCGCTAGCGGCAACATTCAGTACTTC. Its translation: CATSRAASGNIQYF. Together with reference TRBV15 and TRBJ2-4, the CDR3 gives the full variable domain: DAMVIQNPRYQVTQFGKPVTLSCSQTLNHNVMYWYQQKSSQAPKLLFHYYDKDFNNEADTPDNFQSRRPNTSFCFLDIRSPGLGDTAMYLCATSRAASGNIQYFGAGTRLSVL.

This rearrangement joins TRBV29-1 to TRBJ2-6; possibly TRBD1 for D (6 bases). The ends were cut back, 4 bases at V and 0 bases at J, with 16 bases in the middle. CDR1 and CDR2 from the germline V gene are SQVTM and ANQGSEA. CDR3 size: 17 residues. CDR3 residues: CSVVGDNSPSGANVLTF. In DNA, the CDR3 is TGCAGCGTTGTCGGGGACAATTCGCCCTCTGGGGCCAACGTCCTGACTTTC.

This chain uses TRBV6-4 with TRBJ2-2, with D hard to call. Trimming took 4 bases from V and 6 from J, leaving 12 bases between them. The CDR3 contains 14 residues. Per germline, CDR1 MRHNA and CDR2 SNTAGT. The DNA for the CDR3 is TGTGCCAGCAGTGTAGAAGGGATCGCCGGGGAGCTGTTTTTT. This gives the protein CASSVEGIAGELFF.

The genes are TRBV2 and TRBJ1-1; 7 bases match TRBD1. From germline, CDR1 is SNHLY and CDR2 FYNNEI. CDR3 length equals 15 residues. V was pared by 5 bases and J by 1 base, with 7 bases of the junction left unmatched. CDR3 DNA sequence: TGTGCCAGCAGTCCCCAGACAGGGTGGAACACTGAAGCTTTCTTT. Encoded protein: CASSPQTGWNTEAFF.